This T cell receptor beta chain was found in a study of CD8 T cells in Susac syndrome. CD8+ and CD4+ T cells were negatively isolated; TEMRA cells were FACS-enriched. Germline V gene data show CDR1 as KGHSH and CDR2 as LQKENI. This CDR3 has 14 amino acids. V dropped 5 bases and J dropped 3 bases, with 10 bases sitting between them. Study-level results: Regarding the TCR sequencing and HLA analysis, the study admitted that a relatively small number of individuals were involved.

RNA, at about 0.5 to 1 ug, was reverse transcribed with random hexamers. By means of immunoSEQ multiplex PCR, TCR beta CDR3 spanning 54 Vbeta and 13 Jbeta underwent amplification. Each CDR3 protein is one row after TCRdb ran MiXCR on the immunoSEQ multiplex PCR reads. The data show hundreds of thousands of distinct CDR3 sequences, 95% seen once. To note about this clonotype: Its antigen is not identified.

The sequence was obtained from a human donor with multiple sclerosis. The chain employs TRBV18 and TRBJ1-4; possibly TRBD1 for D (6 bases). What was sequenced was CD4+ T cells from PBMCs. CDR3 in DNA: TGTGCCAGCTCAAGGACAGACCCTAATGAAAAACTGTTTTTT. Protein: CASSRTDPNEKLFF.